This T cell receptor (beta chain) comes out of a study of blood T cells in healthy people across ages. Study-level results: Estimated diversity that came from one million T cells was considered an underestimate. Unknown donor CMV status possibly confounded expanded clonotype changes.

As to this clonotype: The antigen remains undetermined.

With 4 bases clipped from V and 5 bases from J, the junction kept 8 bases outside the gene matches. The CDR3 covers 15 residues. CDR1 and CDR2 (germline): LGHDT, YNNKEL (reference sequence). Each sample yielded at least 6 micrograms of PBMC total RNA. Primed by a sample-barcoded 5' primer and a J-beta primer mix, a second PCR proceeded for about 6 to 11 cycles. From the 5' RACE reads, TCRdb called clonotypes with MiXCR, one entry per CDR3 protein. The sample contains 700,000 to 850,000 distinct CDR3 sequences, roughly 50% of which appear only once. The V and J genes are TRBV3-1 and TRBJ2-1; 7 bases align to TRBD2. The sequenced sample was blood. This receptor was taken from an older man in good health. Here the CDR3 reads CASSPGRAGHNEQFF. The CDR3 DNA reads TGTGCCAGCAGCCCCGGACGAGCGGGACACAATGAGCAGTTCTTC.